Below, one T cell receptor (beta chain) is given with its context. The germline V and J ends were trimmed by 6 bases and 4 bases, with 15 bases remaining between them. This CDR3 is 15 amino acids long. Germline lookup yields CDR1 SGHTA and CDR2 FQGNSA. The data were obtained in a study of blood T cell repertoires in COVID-19. Looking at the study overall: Samples representing acute and convalescent COVID-19 were sourced from the United States, Italy and Spain.

Seattle participants joined during active infection and were tracked over time. Sequencing was performed with immunoSEQ multiplex PCR; in TCRdb, only in-frame clones are kept and a portion is missing. The sample includes about 220,000 clones, 85% seen only once; the top ten take 2.4%. The receptor comes from a woman between 65 and 79 years old with COVID-19, enrolled during active disease. The rearrangement joins TRBV7-2 to TRBJ2-2; weak D call: TRBD2 (6 bases). What was sequenced was peripheral blood. The CDR3 is CASSYKGGTTGELFF. DNA for the CDR3: TGTGCCAGCAGTTATAAGGGAGGCACCACCGGGGAGCTGTTTTTT.